The TCR beta chain described here comes from a study of T cells after yellow fever vaccination. This clonotype has just a few counts. This CDR3 has 16 amino acids. CDR1 is SGHVS, CDR2 FQNEAQ, per germline. The germline V and J ends were trimmed by 1 base and 9 bases, with 19 bases remaining between them. TCRdb re-analysed the 5' RACE reads in MiXCR, keeping a single row per CDR3 protein. This table has about 240,000 distinct CDR3 sequences, less than 8.5% appearing once. This specimen was CD4+ T cells sorted from PBMCs, taken 15 days after the yellow fever booster vaccination. The chain has TRBV7-8 and TRBJ2-1; D may correspond to TRBD1 or TRBD2 (5 bases each). This clonotype originated in a man younger than 45 who received the YFV17D yellow fever vaccine. CDR3 residues: CASSLGRQVTGREQFF. CDR3 sequence (DNA): TGTGCCAGCAGCTTAGGCCGGCAGGTCACGGGGCGTGAGCAGTTCTTC.